This T cell receptor (beta chain) appears in the sequencing data of a study of blood T cell repertoires in COVID-19. About the research overall: The samples span acute and convalescent COVID-19 from the United States, Italy and Spain.

V gave up 2 bases and J gave up 3 bases; unmatched junction bases: 6. The CDR3 runs to 16 residues. Germline V gene lookup returns CDR1 LGHDT and CDR2 YNNKEL (reference sequence). Enrollment of patients from Seattle took place during active infection, with longitudinal follow-up. Per the authors' pipeline: It was from reference gene primer amplification that nucleated cell counts were estimated. Profiled with immunoSEQ multiplex PCR; TCRdb holds only in-frame clones, not every one. From that table come the V and J calls and clone size; the DNA was used to work out D and trimming. The repertoire includes some 150,000 clones, under 90% of them detected once, and roughly 14% sits in the top ten.

The gene calls are TRBV3-1 (or the pseudogene TRBV3-2) and TRBJ2-1; 8 nucleotides agree with TRBD2. This receptor was identified in an older woman with COVID-19, enrolled during active disease. Material for sequencing was peripheral blood. The CDR3 nucleotides read TGTGCCAGCAGCCAAACCGGGACTAGAGTCTACAATGAGCAGTTCTTC. Protein sequence: CASSQTGTRVYNEQFF.